The clone carrying this T cell receptor (beta chain) was detected a few times. Antigen: not known. No ophthalmopathy progression within 18 months constituted stable Graves' hyperthyroidism. Based on clinical symptoms, serum thyroxine and TRAb, thyroid ultrasound and orbital computed tomography, diagnoses were reached. This sample was included in a study of T cells in Graves' hyperthyroidism and ophthalmopathy. Study conclusions and caveats: Separation of ophthalmopathy from stable hyperthyroidism was achieved by a 13 V-J model.

Deletions cut 0 bases from V and 2 bases from J, with 7 bases between. The CDR3 is 15 residues long. Per germline, CDR1 SGHAT and CDR2 FQNNGV. Amplified TCR beta CDR3 regions came from RNA transcripts. The TCR CDR3 was amplified in a first-round RT-PCR using the HTBI primer set. TCRdb processed the multiplex PCR reads anew with MiXCR; each CDR3 protein has one entry. The sample consists of some 560,000 distinct CDR3 sequences, approximately 15% of them appearing once. The sequenced material came from blood. The chain combines TRBV11-2 with TRBJ2-2; no clear D gene. This receptor was taken from a woman in her twenties or thirties with Graves' hyperthyroidism. This CDR3 is CASSLDTENTGELFF. In nucleotides, the CDR3 is TGTGCCAGCAGCTTAGACACCGAAAACACCGGGGAGCTGTTTTTT.